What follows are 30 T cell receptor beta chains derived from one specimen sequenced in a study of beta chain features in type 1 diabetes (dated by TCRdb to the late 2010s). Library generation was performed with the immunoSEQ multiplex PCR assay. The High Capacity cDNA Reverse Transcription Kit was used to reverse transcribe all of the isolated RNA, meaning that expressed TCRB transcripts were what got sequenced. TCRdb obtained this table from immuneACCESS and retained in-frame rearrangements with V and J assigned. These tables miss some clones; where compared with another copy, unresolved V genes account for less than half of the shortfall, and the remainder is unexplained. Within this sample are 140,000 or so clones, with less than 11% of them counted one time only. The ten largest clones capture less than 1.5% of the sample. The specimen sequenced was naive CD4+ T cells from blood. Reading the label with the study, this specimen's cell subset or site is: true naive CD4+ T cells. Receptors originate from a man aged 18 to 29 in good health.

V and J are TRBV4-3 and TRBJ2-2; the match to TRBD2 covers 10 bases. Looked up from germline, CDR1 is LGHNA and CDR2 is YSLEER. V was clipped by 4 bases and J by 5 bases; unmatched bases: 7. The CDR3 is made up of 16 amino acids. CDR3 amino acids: CASSLSGGAETGELFF. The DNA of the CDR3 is TGCGCCAGCAGCCTAAGCGGGGGGGCCGAAACCGGGGAGCTGTTTTTT.

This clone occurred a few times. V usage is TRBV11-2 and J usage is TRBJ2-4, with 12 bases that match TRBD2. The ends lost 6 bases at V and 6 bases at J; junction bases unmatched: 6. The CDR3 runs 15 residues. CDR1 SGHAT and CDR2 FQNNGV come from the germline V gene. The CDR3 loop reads CASRSSGGVGNIQYF. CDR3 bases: TGTGCCAGCAGATCTAGCGGGGGGGTTGGAAACATTCAGTACTTC.

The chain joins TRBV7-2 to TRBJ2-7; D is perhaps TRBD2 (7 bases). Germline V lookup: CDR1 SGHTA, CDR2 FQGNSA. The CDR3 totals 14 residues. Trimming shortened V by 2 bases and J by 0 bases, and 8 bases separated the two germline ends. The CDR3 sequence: CASSLRGGSYEQYF. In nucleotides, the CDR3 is TGTGCCAGCAGCTTAAGGGGGGGCTCCTACGAGCAGTACTTC.

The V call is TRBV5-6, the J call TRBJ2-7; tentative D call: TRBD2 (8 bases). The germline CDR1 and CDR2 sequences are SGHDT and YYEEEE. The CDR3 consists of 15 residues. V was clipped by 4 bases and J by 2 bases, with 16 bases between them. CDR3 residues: CASSPGGTVPYEQYF. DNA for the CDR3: TGTGCCAGCAGCCCGGGGGGGACAGTTCCCTACGAGCAGTACTTC.

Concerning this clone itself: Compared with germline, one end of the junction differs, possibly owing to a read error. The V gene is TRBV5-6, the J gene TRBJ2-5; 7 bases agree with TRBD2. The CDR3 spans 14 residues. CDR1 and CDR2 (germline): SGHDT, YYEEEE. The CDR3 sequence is CASSFLGREEAQYF. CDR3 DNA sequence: TGTGCCAGCAGCTTTTTAGGGAGGGAAGAGGCCCAGTACTTC.

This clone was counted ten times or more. The DNA for the CDR3 is TGTGCAGCGGCGAGAACGGCGCGGGATACGCAGTATTTT. Protein: CAAARTARDTQYF. The chain employs TRBV7-2 and TRBJ2-3, with D tentatively TRBD2 (5 bases). There are 13 residues in the CDR3. Germline CDR1 SGHTA, CDR2 FQGNSA.

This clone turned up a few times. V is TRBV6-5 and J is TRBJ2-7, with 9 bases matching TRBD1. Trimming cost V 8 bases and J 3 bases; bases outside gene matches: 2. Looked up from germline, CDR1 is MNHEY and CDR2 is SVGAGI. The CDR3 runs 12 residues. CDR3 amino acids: CASGDRVYEQYF. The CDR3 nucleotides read TGTGCCAGCGGGGACAGGGTCTACGAGCAGTACTTC.

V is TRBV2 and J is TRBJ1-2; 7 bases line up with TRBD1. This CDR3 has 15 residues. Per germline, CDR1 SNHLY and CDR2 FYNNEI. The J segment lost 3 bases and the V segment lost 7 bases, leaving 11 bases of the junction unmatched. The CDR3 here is CASNKDRAWDYGYTF. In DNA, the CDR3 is TGTGCCAGCAACAAAGACAGGGCCTGGGACTATGGCTACACCTTC.

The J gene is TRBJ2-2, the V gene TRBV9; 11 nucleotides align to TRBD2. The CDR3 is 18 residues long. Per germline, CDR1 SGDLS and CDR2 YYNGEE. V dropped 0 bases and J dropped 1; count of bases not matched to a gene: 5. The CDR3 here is CASSVALAGALNTGELFF. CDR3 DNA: TGTGCCAGCAGCGTAGCACTAGCGGGGGCCTTGAACACCGGGGAGCTGTTTTTT. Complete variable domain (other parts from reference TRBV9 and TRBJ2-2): DSGVTQTPKHLITATGQRVTLRCSPRSGDLSVYWYQQSLDQGLQFLIQYYNGEERAKGNILERFSAQQFPDLHSELNLSSLELGDSALYFCASSVALAGALNTGELFFGEGSRLTVL.

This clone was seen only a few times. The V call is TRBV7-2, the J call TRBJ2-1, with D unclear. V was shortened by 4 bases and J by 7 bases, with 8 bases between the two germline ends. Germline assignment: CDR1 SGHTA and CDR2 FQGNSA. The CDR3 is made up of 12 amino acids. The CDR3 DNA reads TGTGCCAGCAGCTACTATAGGAATGAGCAGTTCTTC. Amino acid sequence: CASSYYRNEQFF.

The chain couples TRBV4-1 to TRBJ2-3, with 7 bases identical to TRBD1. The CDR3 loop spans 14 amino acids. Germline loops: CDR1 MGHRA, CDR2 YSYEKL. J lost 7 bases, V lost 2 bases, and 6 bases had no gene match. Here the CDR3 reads CASSQSDRENTQYF. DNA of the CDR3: TGCGCCAGCAGCCAATCCGACAGGGAAAATACGCAGTATTTT.

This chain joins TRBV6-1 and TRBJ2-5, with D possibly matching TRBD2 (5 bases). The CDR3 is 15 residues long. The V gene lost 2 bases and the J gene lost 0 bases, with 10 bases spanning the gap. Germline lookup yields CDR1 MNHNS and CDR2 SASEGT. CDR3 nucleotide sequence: TGTGCCAGCAGTGAACTTGGACTGTACCAAGAGACCCAGTACTTC. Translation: CASSELGLYQETQYF.

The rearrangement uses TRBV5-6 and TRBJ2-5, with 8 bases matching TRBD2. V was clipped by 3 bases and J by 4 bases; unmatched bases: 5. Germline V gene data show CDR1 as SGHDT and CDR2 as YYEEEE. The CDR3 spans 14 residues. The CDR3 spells CASSWASGRETQYF. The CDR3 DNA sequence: TGTGCCAGCAGCTGGGCTAGCGGGCGAGAGACCCAGTACTTC.

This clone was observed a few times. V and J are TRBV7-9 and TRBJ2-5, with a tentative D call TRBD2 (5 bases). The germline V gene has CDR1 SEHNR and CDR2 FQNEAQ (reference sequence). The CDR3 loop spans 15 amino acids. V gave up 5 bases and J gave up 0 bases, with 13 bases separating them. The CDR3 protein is CASSTFSGNQETQYF. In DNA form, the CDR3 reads TGTGCCAGCAGCACCTTCTCGGGGAACCAAGAGACCCAGTACTTC.

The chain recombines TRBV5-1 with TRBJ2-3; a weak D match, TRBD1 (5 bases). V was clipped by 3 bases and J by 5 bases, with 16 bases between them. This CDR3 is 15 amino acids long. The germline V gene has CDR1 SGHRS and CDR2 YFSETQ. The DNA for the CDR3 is TGCGCCAGCAGCTCCAACCCGACAGTGGGAGATACGCAGTATTTT. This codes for CASSSNPTVGDTQYF.

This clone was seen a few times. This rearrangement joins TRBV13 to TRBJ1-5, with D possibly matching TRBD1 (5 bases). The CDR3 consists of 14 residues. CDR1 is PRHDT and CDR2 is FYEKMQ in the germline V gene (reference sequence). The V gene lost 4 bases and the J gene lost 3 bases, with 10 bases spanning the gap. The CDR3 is CASSSQVSNQPQHF. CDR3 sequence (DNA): TGTGCCAGCAGCTCACAGGTTTCCAATCAGCCCCAGCATTTT.

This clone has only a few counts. In DNA form, the CDR3 reads TGTGCCAGCAGCTCGACTAGCGGGATAATCACAGATACGCAGTATTTT. This sequence encodes CASSSTSGIITDTQYF. The chain couples TRBV11-2 to TRBJ2-3; 11 bases match TRBD2. The CDR3 runs 16 residues. Trimming cost V 4 bases and J 2 bases; bases outside gene matches: 5. Germline-derived CDR1 and CDR2 are SGHAT and FQNNGV.

CDR3 sequence reads: CASSPALAETPLHF. The DNA of the CDR3 is TGTGCCAGCAGCCCCGCTCTAGCAGAGACACCCCTCCACTTT. V gene TRBV5-4 combines with J gene TRBJ1-6, with unresolved D. Between the trimmed V and J ends, which lost 4 bases and 11 bases, there was a span of 16 bases. CDR1 and CDR2 from the germline V gene are SGHNT and YYREEE (reference sequence). The CDR3 extends over 14 amino acids.

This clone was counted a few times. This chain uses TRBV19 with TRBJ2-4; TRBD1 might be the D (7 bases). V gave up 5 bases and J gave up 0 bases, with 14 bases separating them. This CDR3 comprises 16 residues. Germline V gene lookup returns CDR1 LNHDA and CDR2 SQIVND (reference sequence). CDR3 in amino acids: CASSAGTVLAKNIQYF. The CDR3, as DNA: TGTGCCAGTAGTGCGGGGACAGTCCTAGCCAAAAACATTCAGTACTTC. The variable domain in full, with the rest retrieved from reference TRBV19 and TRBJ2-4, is DGGITQSPKYLFRKEGQNVTLSCEQNLNHDAMYWYRQDPGQGLRLIYYSQIVNDFQKGDIAEGYSVSREKKESFPLTVTSAQKNPTAFYLCASSAGTVLAKNIQYFGAGTRLSVL.

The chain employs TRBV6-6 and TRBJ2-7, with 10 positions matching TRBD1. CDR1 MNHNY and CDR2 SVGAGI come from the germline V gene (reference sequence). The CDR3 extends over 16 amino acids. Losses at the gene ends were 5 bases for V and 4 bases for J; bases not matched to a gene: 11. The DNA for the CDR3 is TGTGCCAGCAGTAACCCATCCGGGACAGGGGAATACGAGCAGTACTTC. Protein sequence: CASSNPSGTGEYEQYF.

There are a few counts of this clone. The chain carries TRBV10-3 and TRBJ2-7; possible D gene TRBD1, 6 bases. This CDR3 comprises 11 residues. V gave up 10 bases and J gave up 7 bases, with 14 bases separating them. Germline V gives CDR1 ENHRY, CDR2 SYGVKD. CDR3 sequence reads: CATEQGREQYF. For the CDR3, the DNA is TGTGCCACCGAACAGGGTCGGGAGCAGTACTTC.

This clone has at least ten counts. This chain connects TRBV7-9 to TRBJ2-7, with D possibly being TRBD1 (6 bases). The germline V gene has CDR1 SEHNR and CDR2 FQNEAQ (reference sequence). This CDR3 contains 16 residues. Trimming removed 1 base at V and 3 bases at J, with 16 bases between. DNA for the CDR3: TGTGCCAGCAGCTTAGGTGGACAGATGGGGAGCTACGAGCAGTACTTC. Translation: CASSLGGQMGSYEQYF. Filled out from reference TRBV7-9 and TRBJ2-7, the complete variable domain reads DTGVSQNPRHKITKRGQNVTFRCDPISEHNRLYWYRQTLGQGPEFLTYFQNEAQLEKSRLLSDRFSAERPKGSFSTLEIQRTEQGDSAMYLCASSLGGQMGSYEQYFGPGTRLTVT.

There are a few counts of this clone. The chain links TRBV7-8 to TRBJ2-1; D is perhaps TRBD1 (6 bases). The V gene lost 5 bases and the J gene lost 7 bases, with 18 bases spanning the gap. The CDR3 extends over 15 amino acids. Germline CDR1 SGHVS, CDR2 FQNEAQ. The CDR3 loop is CASSKSGYTGNEQFF. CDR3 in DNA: TGTGCCAGCAGCAAAAGCGGCTACACAGGGAATGAGCAGTTCTTC.

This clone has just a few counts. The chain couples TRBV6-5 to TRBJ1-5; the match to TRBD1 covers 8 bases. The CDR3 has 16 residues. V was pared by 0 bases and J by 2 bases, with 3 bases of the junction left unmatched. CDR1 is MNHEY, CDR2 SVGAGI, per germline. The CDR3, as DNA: TGTGCCAGCAGTTACTCCGGGACAGGAGGCAATCAGCCCCAGCATTTT. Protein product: CASSYSGTGGNQPQHF.

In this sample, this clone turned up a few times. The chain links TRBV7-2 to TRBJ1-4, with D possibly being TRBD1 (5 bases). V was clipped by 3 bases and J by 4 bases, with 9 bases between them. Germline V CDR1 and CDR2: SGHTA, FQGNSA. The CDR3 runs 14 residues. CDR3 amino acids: CASSLGGGNEKLFF. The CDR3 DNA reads TGTGCCAGCAGCTTGGGGGGGGGTAATGAAAAACTGTTTTTT. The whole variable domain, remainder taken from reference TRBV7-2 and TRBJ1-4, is GAGVSQSPSNKVTEKGKDVELRCDPISGHTALYWYRQSLGQGLEFLIYFQGNSAPDKSGLPSDRFSAERTGGSVSTLTIQRTQQEDSAVYLCASSLGGGNEKLFFGSGTQLSVL.

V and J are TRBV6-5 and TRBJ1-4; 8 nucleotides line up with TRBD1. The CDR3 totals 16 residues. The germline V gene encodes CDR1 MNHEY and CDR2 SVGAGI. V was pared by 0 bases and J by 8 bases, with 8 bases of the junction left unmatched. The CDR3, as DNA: TGTGCCAGCAGTTACTCAACCGGGACAGGCGCCGAAAAACTGTTTTTT. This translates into CASSYSTGTGAEKLFF.

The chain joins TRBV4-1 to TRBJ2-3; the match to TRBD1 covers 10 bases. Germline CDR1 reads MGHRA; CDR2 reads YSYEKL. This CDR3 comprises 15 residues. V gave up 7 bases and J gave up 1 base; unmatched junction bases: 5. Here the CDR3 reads CASTGGTGGTDTQYF. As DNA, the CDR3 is TGCGCCAGCACAGGCGGGACAGGGGGCACAGATACGCAGTATTTT.

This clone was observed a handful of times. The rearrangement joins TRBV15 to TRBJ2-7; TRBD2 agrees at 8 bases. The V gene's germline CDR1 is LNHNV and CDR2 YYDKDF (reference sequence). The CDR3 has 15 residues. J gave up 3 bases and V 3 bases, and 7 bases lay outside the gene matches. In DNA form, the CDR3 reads TGTGCCACCAGCAGTGCCCCGGGGGGGAACTACGAGCAGTACTTC. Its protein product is CATSSAPGGNYEQYF.

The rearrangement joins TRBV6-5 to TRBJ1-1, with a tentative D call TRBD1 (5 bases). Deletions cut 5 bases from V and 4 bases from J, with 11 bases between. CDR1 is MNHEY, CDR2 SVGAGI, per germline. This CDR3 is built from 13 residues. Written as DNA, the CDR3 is TGTGCCAGCAGTAAACGGGACTCCACTGAAGCTTTCTTT. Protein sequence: CASSKRDSTEAFF.

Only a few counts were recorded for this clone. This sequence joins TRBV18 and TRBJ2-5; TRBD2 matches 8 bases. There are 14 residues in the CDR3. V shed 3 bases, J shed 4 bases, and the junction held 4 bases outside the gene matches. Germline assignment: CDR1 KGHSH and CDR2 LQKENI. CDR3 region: CASSPSRGGETQYF. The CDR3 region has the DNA TGTGCCAGCTCACCGAGCCGGGGGGGAGAGACCCAGTACTTC. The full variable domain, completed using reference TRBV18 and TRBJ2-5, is NAGVMQNPRHLVRRRGQEARLRCSPMKGHSHVYWYRQLPEEGLKFMVYLQKENIIDESGMPKERFSAEFPKEGPSILRIQQVVRGDSAAYFCASSPSRGGETQYFGPGTRLLVL.